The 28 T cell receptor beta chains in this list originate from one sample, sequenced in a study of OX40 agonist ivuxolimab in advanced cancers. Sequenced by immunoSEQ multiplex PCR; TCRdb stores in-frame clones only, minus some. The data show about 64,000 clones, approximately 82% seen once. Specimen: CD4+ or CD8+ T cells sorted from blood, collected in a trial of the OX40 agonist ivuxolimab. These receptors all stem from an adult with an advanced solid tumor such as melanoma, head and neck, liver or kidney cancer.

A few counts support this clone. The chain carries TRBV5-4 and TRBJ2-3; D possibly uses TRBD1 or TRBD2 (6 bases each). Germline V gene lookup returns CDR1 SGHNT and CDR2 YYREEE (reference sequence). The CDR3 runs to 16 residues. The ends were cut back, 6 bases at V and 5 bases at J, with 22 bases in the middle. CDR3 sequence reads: CASTSRGVSLGDTQYF. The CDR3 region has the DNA TGTGCCAGCACCTCAAGGGGGGTCTCCCTAGGAGATACGCAGTATTTT.

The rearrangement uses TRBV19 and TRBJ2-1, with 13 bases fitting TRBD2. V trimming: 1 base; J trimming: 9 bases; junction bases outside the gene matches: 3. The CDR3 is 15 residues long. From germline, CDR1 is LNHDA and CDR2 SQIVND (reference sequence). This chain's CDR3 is CASSIAGLAGLEQFF. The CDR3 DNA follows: TGTGCCAGTAGTATAGCGGGACTAGCGGGACTTGAGCAGTTCTTC.

The CDR3 sequence is CASSDGGIAFF. As DNA, the CDR3 is TGTGCCAGCAGTGACGGGGGTATAGCTTTCTTT. The chain combines TRBV25-1 with TRBJ1-1, with a weak D call TRBD1 (5 bases). This CDR3 spans 11 amino acids. Trimming shortened V by 3 bases and J by 10 bases, and 9 bases separated the two germline ends. From germline, CDR1 is MGHDK and CDR2 SYGVNS.

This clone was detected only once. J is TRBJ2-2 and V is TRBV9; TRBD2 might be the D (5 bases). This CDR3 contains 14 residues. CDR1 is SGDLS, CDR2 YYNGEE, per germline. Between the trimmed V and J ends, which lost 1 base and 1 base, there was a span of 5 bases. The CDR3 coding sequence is TGTGCCAGCAGCGTACGGGGGAACACCGGGGAGCTGTTTTTT. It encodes CASSVRGNTGELFF.

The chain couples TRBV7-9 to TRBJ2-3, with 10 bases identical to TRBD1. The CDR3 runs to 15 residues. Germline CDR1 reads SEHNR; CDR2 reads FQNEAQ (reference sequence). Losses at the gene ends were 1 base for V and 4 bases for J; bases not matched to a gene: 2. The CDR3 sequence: CASSLEGTGADTQYF. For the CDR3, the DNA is TGTGCCAGCAGCTTAGAAGGGACAGGGGCAGATACGCAGTATTTT. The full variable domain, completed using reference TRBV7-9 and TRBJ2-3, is DTGVSQNPRHKITKRGQNVTFRCDPISEHNRLYWYRQTLGQGPEFLTYFQNEAQLEKSRLLSDRFSAERPKGSFSTLEIQRTEQGDSAMYLCASSLEGTGADTQYFGPGTRLTVL.

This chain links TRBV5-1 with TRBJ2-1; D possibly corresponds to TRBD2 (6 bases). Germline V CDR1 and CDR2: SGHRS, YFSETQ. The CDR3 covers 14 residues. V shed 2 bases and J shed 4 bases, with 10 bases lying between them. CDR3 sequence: CASSFNSGYNEQFF. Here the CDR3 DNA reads TGCGCCAGCAGCTTCAATAGCGGTTACAATGAGCAGTTCTTC.

Here the CDR3 DNA reads TGTGCCAGCAGTTTATCGCCTAGCGGGAGCTACAATGAGCAGTTCTTC. Protein sequence: CASSLSPSGSYNEQFF. This chain uses TRBV27 with TRBJ2-1; 10 bases align to TRBD2. V lost 0 bases and J lost 3; bases outside the gene matches: 2. In germline, CDR1 is MNHEY, CDR2 SMNVEV (reference sequence). The CDR3 runs 16 residues.

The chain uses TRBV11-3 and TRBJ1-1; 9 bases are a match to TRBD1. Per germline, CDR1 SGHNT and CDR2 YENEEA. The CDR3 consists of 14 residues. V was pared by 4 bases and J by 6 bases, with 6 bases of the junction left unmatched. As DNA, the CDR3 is TGTGCCAGCAGCTATAGGACAGGGGACGCTGAAGCTTTCTTT. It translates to CASSYRTGDAEAFF.

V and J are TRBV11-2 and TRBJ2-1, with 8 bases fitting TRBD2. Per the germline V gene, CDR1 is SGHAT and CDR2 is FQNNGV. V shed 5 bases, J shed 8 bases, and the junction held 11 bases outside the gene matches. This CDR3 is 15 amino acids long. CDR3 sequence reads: CASSIQLAALDEQFF. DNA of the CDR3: TGTGCCAGCAGCATACAACTAGCGGCTTTGGATGAGCAGTTCTTC.

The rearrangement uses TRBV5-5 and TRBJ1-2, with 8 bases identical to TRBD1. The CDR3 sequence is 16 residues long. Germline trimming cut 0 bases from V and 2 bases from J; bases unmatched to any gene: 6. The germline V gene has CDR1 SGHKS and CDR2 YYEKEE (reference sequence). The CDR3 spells CASSLVVGTGNYGYTF. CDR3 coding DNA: TGTGCCAGCAGCTTGGTCGTTGGGACAGGAAACTATGGCTACACCTTC.

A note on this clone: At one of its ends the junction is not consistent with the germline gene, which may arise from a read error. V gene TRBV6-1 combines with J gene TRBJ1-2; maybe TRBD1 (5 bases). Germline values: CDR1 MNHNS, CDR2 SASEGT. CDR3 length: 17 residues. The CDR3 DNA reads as TGTGCCAGCCGTGAAGGAGGAGGGGCATCGGTTAACTATGGCTACACCTTC. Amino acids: CASREGGGASVNYGYTF.

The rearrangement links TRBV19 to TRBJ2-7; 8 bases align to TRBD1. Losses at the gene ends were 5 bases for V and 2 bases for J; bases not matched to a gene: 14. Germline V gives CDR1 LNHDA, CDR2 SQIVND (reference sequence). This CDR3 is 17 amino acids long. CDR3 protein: CASSQRVSGTGTYEQYF. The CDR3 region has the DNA TGTGCCAGTAGTCAGAGGGTTTCCGGGACAGGTACCTACGAGCAGTACTTC. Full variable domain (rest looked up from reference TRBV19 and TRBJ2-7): DGGITQSPKYLFRKEGQNVTLSCEQNLNHDAMYWYRQDPGQGLRLIYYSQIVNDFQKGDIAEGYSVSREKKESFPLTVTSAQKNPTAFYLCASSQRVSGTGTYEQYFGPGTRLTVT.

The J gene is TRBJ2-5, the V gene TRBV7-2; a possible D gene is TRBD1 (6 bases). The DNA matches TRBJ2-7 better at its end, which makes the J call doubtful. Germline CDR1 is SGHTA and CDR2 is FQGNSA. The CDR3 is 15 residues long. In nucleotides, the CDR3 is TGTGCCAGCAGCCTGGTAAGGGACACCTCCTACGAGCAGTACTTC. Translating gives CASSLVRDTSYEQYF.

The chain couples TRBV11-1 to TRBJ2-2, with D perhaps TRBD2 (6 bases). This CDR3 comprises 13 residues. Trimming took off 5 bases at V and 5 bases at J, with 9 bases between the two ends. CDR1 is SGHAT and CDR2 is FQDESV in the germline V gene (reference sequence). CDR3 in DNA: TGTGCCAGCAGCCCACGGGAGACCGGGGAGCTGTTTTTT. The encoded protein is CASSPRETGELFF.

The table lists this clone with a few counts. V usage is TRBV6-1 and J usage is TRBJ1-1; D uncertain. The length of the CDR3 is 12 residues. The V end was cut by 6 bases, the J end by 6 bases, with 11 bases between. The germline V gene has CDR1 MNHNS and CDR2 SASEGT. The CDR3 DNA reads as TGTGCCAGCAGGCGGAGGCTCCCTGAAGCTTTCTTT. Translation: CASRRRLPEAFF.

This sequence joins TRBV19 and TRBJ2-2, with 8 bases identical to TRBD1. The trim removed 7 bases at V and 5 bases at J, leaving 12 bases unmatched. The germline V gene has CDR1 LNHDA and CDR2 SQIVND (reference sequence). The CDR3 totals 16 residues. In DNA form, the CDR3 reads TGTGCCAGTACCCGGAGGACAGGGTGGGCGACCGGGGAGCTGTTTTTT. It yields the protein CASTRRTGWATGELFF.

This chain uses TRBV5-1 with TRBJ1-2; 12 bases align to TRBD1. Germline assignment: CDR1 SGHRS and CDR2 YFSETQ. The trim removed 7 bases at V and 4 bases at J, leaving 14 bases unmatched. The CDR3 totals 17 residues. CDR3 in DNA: TGCGCCAGCGGCCTCGGGACAGGGGGCGCTTTGGCCTATGGCTACACCTTC. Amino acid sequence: CASGLGTGGALAYGYTF.

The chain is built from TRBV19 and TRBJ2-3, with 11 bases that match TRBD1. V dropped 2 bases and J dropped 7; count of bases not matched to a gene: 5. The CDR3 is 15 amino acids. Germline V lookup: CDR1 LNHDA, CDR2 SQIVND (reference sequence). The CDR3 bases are TGTGCCAGTAGTATAACCGGGACAGGGGGAAATACGCAGTATTTT. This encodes CASSITGTGGNTQYF.

The CDR3 coding sequence is TGTGCCAGCAGCTTAGTCCCACAGGGCGACATTCAGTACTTC. Translating it yields CASSLVPQGDIQYF. The chain carries TRBV7-6 and TRBJ2-4; tentatively, D is TRBD1 (6 bases). The V and J ends lost 1 base and 8 bases respectively, with 12 bases between them. The CDR3 has 14 residues. Looked up from germline, CDR1 is SGHVS and CDR2 is FNYEAQ.

The CDR3 coding sequence is TGCAGCACTAACACAGATACGCAGTATTTT. This encodes CSTNTDTQYF. The rearrangement links TRBV29-1 to TRBJ2-3; the D is unclear. In germline, CDR1 is SQVTM, CDR2 ANQGSEA. V lost 8 bases to trimming and J lost 2 bases, with 5 bases between them. The CDR3 is 10 amino acids.

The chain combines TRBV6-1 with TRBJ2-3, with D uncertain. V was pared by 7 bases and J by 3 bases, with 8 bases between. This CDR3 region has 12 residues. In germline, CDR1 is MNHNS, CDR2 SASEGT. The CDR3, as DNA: TGTGCCAGCACCCAATATACAGATACGCAGTATTTT. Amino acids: CASTQYTDTQYF.

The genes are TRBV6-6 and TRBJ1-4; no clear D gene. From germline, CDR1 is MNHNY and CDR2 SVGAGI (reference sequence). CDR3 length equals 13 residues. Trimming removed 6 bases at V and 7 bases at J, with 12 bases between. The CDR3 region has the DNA TGTGCCAGCAGCCCTGCATTTGTTGAAAAACTGTTTTTT. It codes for CASSPAFVEKLFF.

CDR3 amino acids: CASSPSRTGQATNEKLFF. In nucleotides, the CDR3 is TGTGCCAGCAGCCCCAGCCGGACGGGACAGGCAACTAATGAAAAACTGTTTTTT. This rearrangement joins TRBV7-9 to TRBJ1-4, with 8 bases lining up with TRBD1. This CDR3 comprises 18 residues. Germline-derived CDR1 and CDR2 are SEHNR and FQNEAQ (reference sequence). V trimming: 5 bases; J trimming: 0 bases; junction bases outside the gene matches: 11.

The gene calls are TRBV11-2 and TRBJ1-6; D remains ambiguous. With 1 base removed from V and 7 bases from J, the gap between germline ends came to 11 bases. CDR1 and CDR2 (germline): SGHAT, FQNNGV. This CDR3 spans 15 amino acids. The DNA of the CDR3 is TGTGCCAGCAGCTTAGCGGGTTACAGAAATTCACCCCTCCACTTT. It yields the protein CASSLAGYRNSPLHF.

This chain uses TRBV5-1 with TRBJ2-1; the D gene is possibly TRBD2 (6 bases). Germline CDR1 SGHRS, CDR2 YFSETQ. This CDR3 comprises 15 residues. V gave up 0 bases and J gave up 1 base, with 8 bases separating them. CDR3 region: CASSLGEESYNEQFF. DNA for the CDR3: TGCGCCAGCAGCTTGGGGGAGGAGTCCTACAATGAGCAGTTCTTC.

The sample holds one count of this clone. The CDR3 DNA sequence: TGTGCCAGCAGCGTAAATCATGGAGAGACCCAGTACTTC. This translates into CASSVNHGETQYF. The chain carries TRBV9 and TRBJ2-5; no firm D call. The length of the CDR3 is 13 residues. V shed 1 base and J shed 4 bases, with 8 bases lying between them. CDR1 and CDR2 (germline): SGDLS, YYNGEE.

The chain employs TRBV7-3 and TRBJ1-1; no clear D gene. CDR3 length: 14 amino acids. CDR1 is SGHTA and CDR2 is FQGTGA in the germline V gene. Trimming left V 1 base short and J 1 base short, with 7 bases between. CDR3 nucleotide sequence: TGTGCCAGCAGCTTAAGCGGCAGGAACACTGAAGCTTTCTTT. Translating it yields CASSLSGRNTEAFF. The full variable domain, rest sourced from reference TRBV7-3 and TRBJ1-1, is GAGVSQTPSNKVTEKGKYVELRCDPISGHTALYWYRQSLGQGPEFLIYFQGTGAADDSGLPNDRFFAVRPEGSVSTLKIQRTERGDSAVYLCASSLSGRNTEAFFGQGTRLTVV.

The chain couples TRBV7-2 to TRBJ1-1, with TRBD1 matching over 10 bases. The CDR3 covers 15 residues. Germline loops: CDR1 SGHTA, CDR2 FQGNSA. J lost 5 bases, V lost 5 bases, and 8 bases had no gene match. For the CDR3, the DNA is TGTGCCAGCAGCCCTTGGACAGGGGGGGGAACTGAAGCTTTCTTT. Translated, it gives CASSPWTGGGTEAFF.